A single sample is the source of the 22 T cell receptor beta chains below, sequenced in a study of tissue T cells after allogeneic stem cell transplantation. The repertoire was sequenced with immunoSEQ multiplex PCR; TCRdb's copy has only in-frame clones and lacks some. The sample has several thousand clones, roughly half seen once. Time point in this sample: mouse harvest day 7 after allogeneic transplant. Each mouse received 10^7 T-cell-depleted marrow cells plus 10^6 splenic CD5+ T cells by tail vein. Sequencing was carried out using lymph node tissue. These receptors originate from a female BALB/c mouse given C57BL/6 T cells with graft-versus-host disease after an allogeneic hematopoietic cell transplant.

In this sample, this clone turned up a few times. The germline and genes are mouse ones. The read falls 1 residue short of the CDR3 end, and the missing part is taken from the germline J gene. The chain uses TRBV3 and TRBJ2-7, with 10 positions matching TRBD1. V trimming: 2 bases; J trimming: 3 bases; junction bases outside the gene matches: 1. Germline V gene sequence: CDR1 SNHLY, CDR2 FYNGKV (reference sequence). This CDR3 is 14 amino acids long. CDR3 protein: CASSLRDRGYEQYF. CDR3 bases read: TGTGCCAGCAGCTTAAGGGACAGGGGCTATGAACAGTAC.

Regarding this clone: The germline and genes are mouse ones. Sequencing ends 1 residue short of the CDR3 end; the germline J gene provides the rest. The chain employs TRBV16 and TRBJ1-1, with D possibly TRBD1 on 5 matching bases. The CDR3 extends over 14 amino acids. Germline lookup yields CDR1 SGHSA and CDR2 FRNQAP. Trimming stripped 2 bases from V and 0 bases from J, with 7 bases between. The CDR3 DNA, read in part, is TGTGCAAGCAGCTTATGGACACCAAACACAGAAGTCTTC. Residues: CASSLWTPNTEVF. The complete CDR3 sequence is CASSLWTPNTEVFF.

Details on this clone: Gene names are the mouse ones. The sequenced fragment ends 1 residue before the CDR3 boundary, so the rest is inferred from the germline J gene. The chain joins TRBV16 to TRBJ2-4; a possible D gene is TRBD1 (5 bases). Trimming took 6 bases from V and 0 from J, leaving 7 bases between them. The CDR3 spans 13 residues. From germline, CDR1 is SGHSA and CDR2 FRNQAP. CDR3: CASRDNSQNTLYF. Partial CDR3 DNA: TGTGCAAGCAGGGACAATAGTCAAAACACCTTGTAC.

Note on this clone: These gene names are mouse names. The sequence runs out 1 residue before the end of the CDR3; the remainder is reconstructed from the germline J gene. J is TRBJ2-3 and V is TRBV31; D perhaps matches TRBD1 (6 bases). The CDR3 is 15 residues long. V was pared by 3 bases and J by 0 bases, with 13 bases between. Germline V CDR1 and CDR2: GKSSPN, SITVG. The CDR3 protein is CAWSLRDISAETLYF. The CDR3 bases that were read are TGTGCCTGGAGCCTCCGGGACATTAGTGCAGAAACGCTGTAT.

Note on this clone: Germline and genes here are mouse. The CDR3 end is not reached by the read, which stops 1 residue before it; the germline J gene fills it in. This rearrangement joins TRBV12-1 to TRBJ1-1; 7 bases match TRBD1. Germline CDR1 SGHSN, CDR2 HYEKVE. The CDR3 runs 14 residues. The V and J ends lost 0 bases and 1 base, in that order; junction bases with no gene match: 1. The DNA read from the CDR3 is TGTGCCAGCTCTCTCTGGGACAGAAACACAGAAGTCTTC. Translated, it gives CASSLWDRNTEVF. The full-length CDR3 reads as CASSLWDRNTEVFF.

Remarks on this clone: Any gene name here is a mouse gene name. The read falls 1 residue short of the CDR3 end, and the missing part is taken from the germline J gene. The chain links TRBV12-1 to TRBJ2-5, with TRBD1 matching 9 bases. Germline CDR1 and CDR2: SGHSN and HYEKVE. The length of the CDR3 is 14 residues. V shed 0 bases and J 6 bases; nucleotides not matched to a gene: 3. CDR3 loop: CASSLETGGDTQYF. The CDR3 bases that were read are TGTGCCAGCTCTCTCGAGACAGGGGGGGACACCCAGTAC.

About this clone: Mouse names are used for the genes. The read terminates 1 residue before the CDR3 end, so the remaining end is supplied by the germline J gene. This chain links TRBV3 with TRBJ2-7; 9 bases are a match to TRBD2. The V and J ends lost 3 bases and 7 bases, in that order; junction bases with no gene match: 4. This CDR3 is 13 amino acids long. CDR1 and CDR2 (germline): SNHLY, FYNGKV (reference sequence). The DNA read from the CDR3 is TGTGCCAGCAGCTTTGGGGGGGCGGGAGAACAGTAC. This gives the protein CASSFGGAGEQY. The full CDR3 is CASSFGGAGEQYF.

A word on this clone: Any gene name here is a mouse gene name. The sequenced fragment ends 1 residue before the CDR3 boundary, so the rest is inferred from the germline J gene. This chain joins TRBV1 and TRBJ2-7, with 10 bases aligning to TRBD2. This CDR3 spans 14 amino acids. Trimming cost V 4 bases and J 3 bases; bases outside gene matches: 3. Germline V gene sequence: CDR1 NSQYPW, CDR2 LRSPGD (reference sequence). CDR3 protein: CTCSGGTGVYEQYF. The CDR3 bases that were read are TGCACCTGCAGTGGCGGGACTGGGGTCTATGAACAGTAC.

This clone was seen a few times. Gene labels here are mouse ones. The missing CDR3 end, 1 residue past where the read stops, is filled in from the germline J gene. This chain connects TRBV14 to TRBJ2-2; possibly TRBD1 for D (6 bases). Trimming took off 5 bases at V and 2 bases at J, with 7 bases between the two ends. The CDR3 loop spans 13 amino acids. The V gene's germline CDR1 is SGHDT and CDR2 FRDEAV. Partial CDR3 DNA: TGTGCCAGCAGCGGACAGAACACCGGGCAGCTCTAC. Protein: CASSGQNTGQLY. The CDR3 as a whole reads CASSGQNTGQLYF.

Worth noting for this clone: The germline and genes are mouse ones. The sequenced fragment ends 1 residue before the CDR3 boundary, so the rest is inferred from the germline J gene. The gene calls are TRBV3 and TRBJ2-2; 8 bases match TRBD2. V lost 6 bases and J lost 0; bases outside the gene matches: 3. From germline, CDR1 is SNHLY and CDR2 FYNGKV (reference sequence). The CDR3 spans 15 residues. The CDR3 spells CASRELGANTGQLYF. The CDR3 bases that were read are TGTGCCAGCAGAGAACTGGGGGCAAACACCGGGCAGCTCTAC.

Comment on this clone: The gene names here belong to mouse. The CDR3 goes on 1 residue after the read ends, and that part is filled in from the germline J gene. The V call is TRBV3, the J call TRBJ2-5; D remains unclear. With 4 bases removed from V and 0 bases from J, the gap between germline ends came to 2 bases. The CDR3 totals 12 residues. Germline loops: CDR1 SNHLY, CDR2 FYNGKV (reference sequence). The sequenced CDR3 bases are TGTGCCAGCAGCTCTAACCAAGACACCCAGTAC. Its protein is CASSSNQDTQY. The CDR3 in full is CASSSNQDTQYF.

This clone appeared once. The gene names given are mouse names. The read is 1 residue too short to cover the CDR3 end, so that end is filled in from the germline J gene. The rearrangement uses TRBV26 and TRBJ2-7; 10 bases agree with TRBD2. V lost 2 bases, J lost 4 bases, and 2 bases stayed unmatched. The CDR3 contains 14 residues. Germline CDR1 reads KGHPV; CDR2 reads FQNQEV (reference sequence). The covered CDR3 bases are TGTGCCAGCAGTCTGGGACTGGGGGTTTATGAACAGTAC. Translating gives CASSLGLGVYEQY. Given in full, the CDR3 is CASSLGLGVYEQYF.

This clone has a handful of counts. Gene names and germline match the mouse. Read sequence stops 1 residue before the CDR3 end, and the germline J gene provides the missing end. The chain employs TRBV2 and TRBJ1-4, with 8 bases aligning to TRBD1. V lost 0 bases to trimming and J lost 7 bases; unmatched junction nucleotides: 7. Looked up from germline, CDR1 is LGHNA and CDR2 is YSYQKL. The CDR3 spans 16 residues. The sequenced part of the CDR3 DNA is TGTGCCAGCAGCCAAGAAGGAGGACAGGGTTCCGAAAGATTATTT. Translation gives CASSQEGGQGSERLF. The whole CDR3 sequence is CASSQEGGQGSERLFF.

Concerning this clone itself: Any gene name here is a mouse gene name. Read data end 1 residue before the CDR3 end; the end is taken from the germline J gene. This chain links TRBV3 with TRBJ2-4; 7 bases are a match to TRBD1. Trimming at V came to 5 bases and at J to 0 bases, leaving 2 bases not matched to a gene. In germline, CDR1 is SNHLY, CDR2 FYNGKV (reference sequence). The CDR3 extends over 14 amino acids. CDR3: CASSRDSSQNTLYF. The sequenced part of the CDR3 DNA is TGTGCCAGCAGCCGGGACAGTAGTCAAAACACCTTGTAC.

This clone was detected once. Germline and genes here are mouse. The read ends 1 residue shy of where the CDR3 ends; the end is completed using the germline J gene. The chain combines TRBV13-1 with TRBJ2-5, with D possibly being TRBD1 (6 bases). There are 15 residues in the CDR3. Per the germline V gene, CDR1 is NSHNY and CDR2 is SYGAGN. The V gene lost 0 bases and the J gene lost 1 base, with 9 bases spanning the gap. The sequenced CDR3 bases are TGTGCCAGCAGTGATGCAGGGACATACCAAGACACCCAGTAC. Translation: CASSDAGTYQDTQY. The full CDR3 is CASSDAGTYQDTQYF.

Turning to this clone: The gene symbols are mouse symbols. The read stops 1 residue short of the end of the CDR3; the missing end is completed from the germline J gene. The chain combines TRBV3 with TRBJ1-2; D is possibly TRBD1 (5 bases). The CDR3 is 13 amino acids. Trimming took off 3 bases at V and 1 base at J, with 6 bases between the two ends. The germline CDR1 and CDR2 sequences are SNHLY and FYNGKV (reference sequence). The CDR3 sequence is CASSLGGNSDYTF. The part of the CDR3 DNA that was read is TGTGCCAGCAGCTTGGGGGGAAACTCCGACTACACC.

This clone was counted between two and nine times. The genes are named according to mouse. The read terminates 1 residue ahead of where the CDR3 ends, so the germline J gene completes it. The rearrangement links TRBV3 to TRBJ1-5; 11 nucleotides line up with TRBD1. The CDR3 loop spans 17 amino acids. The V gene end was trimmed by 6 bases and the J gene end by 0 bases; junction bases not matched to a gene: 7. Germline CDR1 reads SNHLY; CDR2 reads FYNGKV (reference sequence). The CDR3 sequence: CASSSGTGGNNNQAPLF. The part of the CDR3 DNA that was read is TGTGCCAGCAGTTCTGGGACAGGGGGGAATAACAACCAGGCTCCGCTT.

Remarks on this clone: Gene names are mouse gene names. The read halts 1 residue ahead of the CDR3 end, with the missing end drawn from the germline J gene. The rearrangement links TRBV2 to TRBJ2-2; possibly TRBD1 or TRBD2 for D (6 bases each). Between the trimmed V and J ends, which lost 0 bases and 0 bases, there was a span of 14 bases. Per germline, CDR1 LGHNA and CDR2 YSYQKL. The CDR3 consists of 18 residues. The DNA read from the CDR3 is TGTGCCAGCAGCCAAGATCTTCGGGGGCTCGCAAACACCGGGCAGCTCTAC. Translated, it gives CASSQDLRGLANTGQLY. The complete CDR3 reads CASSQDLRGLANTGQLYF. Looking up the rest from reference TRBV2 and TRBJ2-2 gives the full variable domain: DPKIIQKPKYLVAVTGSEKILICEQYLGHNAMYWYRQSAKKPLEFMFSYSYQKLMDNQTASSRFQPQSSKKNHLDLQITALKPDDSATYFCASSQDLRGLANTGQLYFGEGSKLTVL.

Only a few counts were recorded for this clone. These gene names are mouse names. The read gets to within 1 residue of the CDR3 end, and the germline J gene fills in the rest. The chain has TRBV26 and TRBJ2-2; 7 bases are a match to TRBD1. The germline CDR1 and CDR2 sequences are KGHPV and FQNQEV (reference sequence). The CDR3 is 15 amino acids. With V trimmed by 4 bases and J by 2 bases, 4 bases remained unmatched. This chain's CDR3 is CASSHRGENTGQLYF. Incomplete CDR3 DNA: TGTGCCAGCAGTCACAGGGGAGAGAACACCGGGCAGCTCTAC.

This clone was seen only a few times. The gene symbols are mouse symbols. The CDR3 is cut off 1 residue early in the read; its end comes from the germline J gene. The V gene is TRBV15, the J gene TRBJ1-1, with a tentative D call TRBD1 (5 bases). Trimming stripped 6 bases from V and 8 bases from J, with 10 bases between. There are 11 residues in the CDR3. Germline assignment: CDR1 SGHND and CDR2 FRSKSL. The chain's CDR3 is CASSPPGEVFF. Partial CDR3 DNA: TGTGCCAGCAGCCCTCCAGGGGAAGTCTTC.

This clone came up a few times. Mouse names are used for the genes. Read sequence stops 1 residue before the CDR3 end, and the germline J gene provides the missing end. The chain links TRBV16 to TRBJ2-4; maybe TRBD2 (5 bases). CDR1 is SGHSA, CDR2 FRNQAP, per germline. The CDR3 is 14 residues long. Trimming pared 5 bases from V and 0 bases from J, leaving 9 bases between. CDR3 loop: CASSLTGSQNTLYF. The sequenced part of the CDR3 DNA is TGTGCAAGCAGCCTCACTGGTAGTCAAAACACCTTGTAC.

About this clone itself: At one boundary the junction diverges from the germline segment, which might be a read error. Mouse germline and gene names are used. The observed sequence ends 1 residue before the CDR3 terminus, with the missing tail filled in from the germline J gene. The sample carries other DNA sequences with the same CDR3. The chain is built from TRBV26 and TRBJ2-4, with 8 positions matching TRBD2. The CDR3 has 16 residues. The V gene's germline CDR1 is KGHPV and CDR2 FQNQEV (reference sequence). The CDR3 is CASSPLGALSQNTLYF. The sequenced CDR3 bases are TGTGCCAGCAGTCCACTGGGGGCTCTTAGTCAGAACACCTTGTAC.